This TCR beta chain was recovered during a study of patients and donors after allogeneic stem cell transplantation. The germline V gene encodes CDR1 SGHTA and CDR2 FQGNSA. The V and J ends lost 4 bases and 1 base, in that order; junction bases with no gene match: 5. This CDR3 spans 15 amino acids. This clonotype has more than one count but fewer than ten. In TCRdb, the RT-PCR reads were re-called with MiXCR into one record per CDR3 protein. Of some 880,000 distinct CDR3 sequences in the sample, over 15% are singletons; the top ten hold roughly 6%. The sequenced sample consisted of blood, either unsorted or a sorted T cell fraction (not recorded which). The source is a human donor who was either an allogeneic HSCT recipient or a stem cell or donor lymphocyte infusion donor (not recorded which). It is not recorded whose cells these are; they may come from a transplant donor. The rearrangement uses TRBV7-2 and TRBJ2-7, with 9 bases that match TRBD1. The chain's CDR3 is CASSSYRGPSYEQYF. CDR3 DNA: TGTGCCAGCAGCTCTTACAGGGGGCCGTCCTACGAGCAGTACTTC.